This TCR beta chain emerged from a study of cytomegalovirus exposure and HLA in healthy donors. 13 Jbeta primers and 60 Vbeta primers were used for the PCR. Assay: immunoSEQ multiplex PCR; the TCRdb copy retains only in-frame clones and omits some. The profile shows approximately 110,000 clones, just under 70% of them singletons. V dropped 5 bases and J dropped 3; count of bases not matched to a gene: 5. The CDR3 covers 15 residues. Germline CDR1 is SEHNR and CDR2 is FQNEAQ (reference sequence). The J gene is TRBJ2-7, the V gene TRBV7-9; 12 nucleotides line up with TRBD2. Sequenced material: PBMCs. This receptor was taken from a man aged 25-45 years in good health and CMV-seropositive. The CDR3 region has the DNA TGTGCCAGCAGCCCCCGACTAGCGGGGGACTACGAGCAGTACTTC. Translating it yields CASSPRLAGDYEQYF.